This is a list of T cell receptor beta chains from one sample in a study of T cell responses to AZD1222 COVID-19 vaccine. The data were produced by immunoSEQ multiplex PCR, yet TCRdb's version contains in-frame clones alone and is incomplete. The sample has more than 140,000 clones, around nine tenths seen once. The source material was peripheral blood, sampled on day 0 of AZD1222 vaccination. The receptor source for this set is an adult in good health. Both conserved end residues are part of each CDR3. Fields, in order: V gene, clone size, D gene, CDR3 length, J gene, CDR3 protein, CDR3 DNA. A D gene is named only where the DNA matches it firmly. Size is stated for part of the rows, as once, few or many counts, or as a class when the clone is expanded.

v_call: TRBV5-1; clone_size: large; d_call: TRBD1; cdr3_length: 15; j_call: TRBJ1-1; cdr3_aa: CASSQDRGMGTEAFF; cdr3_nt: TGCGCCAGCAGTCAAGACAGGGGAATGGGAACTGAAGCTTTCTTT
v_call: TRBV18; clone_size: NA; d_call: NA; cdr3_length: 14; j_call: TRBJ2-5; cdr3_aa: CASSPRKAQETQYF; cdr3_nt: TGTGCCAGCTCACCCCGCAAGGCCCAAGAGACCCAGTACTTC
v_call: TRBV30; clone_size: once; d_call: NA; cdr3_length: 12; j_call: TRBJ1-2; cdr3_aa: CAWSVSGEGYTF; cdr3_nt: TGTGCCTGGAGTGTATCCGGGGAAGGCTACACCTTC
v_call: TRBV4-3; clone_size: NA; d_call: NA; cdr3_length: 13; j_call: TRBJ1-3; cdr3_aa: CASSRSQGNTIYF; cdr3_nt: TGCGCCAGCAGCCGTTCCCAGGGAAACACCATATATTTT
v_call: TRBV19; clone_size: NA; d_call: NA; cdr3_length: 13; j_call: TRBJ2-7; cdr3_aa: CASSIGQSYEQYF; cdr3_nt: TGTGCCAGTAGTATTGGACAGTCCTACGAGCAGTACTTC
v_call: TRBV4-1; clone_size: NA; d_call: TRBD1; cdr3_length: 16; j_call: TRBJ1-2; cdr3_aa: CASSQGGQPGLYGYTF; cdr3_nt: TGCGCCAGCAGCCAAGGGGGACAGCCAGGGCTCTATGGCTACACCTTC
v_call: TRBV7-6; clone_size: NA; d_call: NA; cdr3_length: 13; j_call: TRBJ2-5; cdr3_aa: CASSLVQQETQYF; cdr3_nt: TGTGCCAGCAGCTTAGTTCAGCAAGAGACCCAGTACTTC
v_call: TRBV28; clone_size: NA; d_call: TRBD1; cdr3_length: 13; j_call: TRBJ1-2; cdr3_aa: CASSTGQNYGYTF; cdr3_nt: TGTGCCAGCAGTACGGGACAGAACTATGGCTACACCTTC
v_call: TRBV19; clone_size: NA; d_call: TRBD1; cdr3_length: 15; j_call: TRBJ1-2; cdr3_aa: CASSAGTGGNYGYTF; cdr3_nt: TGTGCCAGTAGTGCTGGGACAGGGGGTAACTATGGCTACACCTTC
v_call: TRBV18; clone_size: NA; d_call: NA; cdr3_length: 17; j_call: TRBJ2-7; cdr3_aa: CASSPQPTGNGAYEQYF; cdr3_nt: TGTGCCAGCTCACCACAACCTACGGGGAACGGGGCCTACGAGCAGTACTTC
v_call: TRBV28; clone_size: NA; d_call: NA; cdr3_length: 16; j_call: TRBJ1-5; cdr3_aa: CASRGPGRLSNQPQHF; cdr3_nt: TGTGCCAGCAGGGGCCCGGGTCGTCTAAGCAATCAGCCCCAGCATTTT
v_call: TRBV27; clone_size: NA; d_call: NA; cdr3_length: 14; j_call: TRBJ1-1; cdr3_aa: CASSLWGRATEAFF; cdr3_nt: TGTGCCAGCAGTTTATGGGGACGGGCTACTGAAGCTTTCTTT
v_call: TRBV27; clone_size: NA; d_call: NA; cdr3_length: 14; j_call: TRBJ2-7; cdr3_aa: CASSLGRALYEQYF; cdr3_nt: TGTGCCAGCTCCTTGGGCAGGGCCCTTTACGAGCAGTACTTC
v_call: TRBV19; clone_size: NA; d_call: NA; cdr3_length: 15; j_call: TRBJ1-5; cdr3_aa: CASSPPGGRSQPQHF; cdr3_nt: TGTGCCAGTAGTCCCCCCGGGGGCAGAAGTCAGCCCCAGCATTTT
v_call: TRBV4-1; clone_size: NA; d_call: TRBD2; cdr3_length: 18; j_call: TRBJ2-1; cdr3_aa: CASSQQAFTSGAYNEQFF; cdr3_nt: TGCGCCAGCAGCCAACAAGCTTTCACTAGCGGCGCCTACAATGAGCAGTTCTTC
v_call: TRBV6-6; clone_size: NA; d_call: TRBD1; cdr3_length: 16; j_call: TRBJ1-2; cdr3_aa: CASSYPPKTGGYGYTF; cdr3_nt: TGTGCCAGCAGTTACCCACCTAAGACAGGGGGCTATGGCTACACCTTC
v_call: TRBV7-2; clone_size: NA; d_call: NA; cdr3_length: 16; j_call: TRBJ2-7; cdr3_aa: CASSTPPAGRDYEQYF; cdr3_nt: TGTGCCAGCAGCACCCCTCCGGCGGGAAGGGATTACGAGCAGTACTTC
v_call: TRBV5-4; clone_size: NA; d_call: TRBD1; cdr3_length: 17; j_call: TRBJ2-5; cdr3_aa: CASSLAVARGRGETQYF; cdr3_nt: TGTGCCAGCAGCTTGGCGGTAGCCAGGGGGCGAGGGGAGACCCAGTACTTC
v_call: TRBV6-5; clone_size: NA; d_call: NA; cdr3_length: 15; j_call: TRBJ2-7; cdr3_aa: CASSYSKPSDYEQYF; cdr3_nt: TGTGCCAGCAGTTACTCGAAGCCTTCCGACTACGAGCAGTACTTC
v_call: TRBV6-2/TRBV6-3; clone_size: NA; d_call: NA; cdr3_length: 13; j_call: TRBJ2-3; cdr3_aa: CASSPPFGDTQYF; cdr3_nt: TGTGCCAGCAGCCCACCCTTTGGGGATACGCAGTATTTT
v_call: TRBV7-2; clone_size: once; d_call: NA; cdr3_length: 13; j_call: TRBJ2-1; cdr3_aa: CASSLRPNNEQFF; cdr3_nt: TGTGCCAGCAGCTTAAGACCCAACAATGAGCAGTTCTTC
v_call: TRBV19; clone_size: few; d_call: NA; cdr3_length: 13; j_call: TRBJ1-5; cdr3_aa: CATGQYSNQPQHF; cdr3_nt: TGTGCCACCGGACAGTATAGCAATCAGCCCCAGCATTTT
v_call: TRBV10-3; clone_size: NA; d_call: TRBD2; cdr3_length: 14; j_call: TRBJ2-3; cdr3_aa: CAISESMGGDTQYF; cdr3_nt: TGTGCCATCAGTGAGTCCATGGGAGGGGATACGCAGTATTTT
v_call: TRBV4-2; clone_size: NA; d_call: TRBD1; cdr3_length: 16; j_call: TRBJ2-7; cdr3_aa: CASSQASGQGAYEQYF; cdr3_nt: TGTGCCAGCAGCCAAGCCTCGGGACAGGGGGCCTACGAGCAGTACTTC
v_call: TRBV5-4; clone_size: NA; d_call: NA; cdr3_length: 15; j_call: TRBJ2-2; cdr3_aa: CASSLPGQLSGELFF; cdr3_nt: TGTGCCAGCAGCTTGCCTGGCCAACTGTCCGGGGAGCTGTTTTTT
v_call: TRBV6-5; clone_size: NA; d_call: TRBD1; cdr3_length: 15; j_call: TRBJ1-2; cdr3_aa: CASSSRDRVNYGYTF; cdr3_nt: TGTGCCAGCAGTAGCCGGGACAGGGTGAACTATGGCTACACCTTC
v_call: TRBV6-5; clone_size: NA; d_call: NA; cdr3_length: 13; j_call: TRBJ2-5; cdr3_aa: CASSYRGRETQYF; cdr3_nt: TGTGCCAGCAGTTACCGGGGTCGGGAGACCCAGTACTTC
v_call: TRBV11-3; clone_size: NA; d_call: TRBD2; cdr3_length: 16; j_call: TRBJ2-3; cdr3_aa: CASSLLAGGSTDTQYF; cdr3_nt: TGTGCCAGCAGCTTACTAGCGGGAGGAAGCACAGATACGCAGTATTTT
v_call: TRBV4-2; clone_size: NA; d_call: NA; cdr3_length: 18; j_call: TRBJ1-3; cdr3_aa: CASSQEGMGVDSGNTIYF; cdr3_nt: TGTGCCAGCAGCCAAGAGGGGATGGGGGTTGACTCTGGAAACACCATATATTTT
v_call: TRBV7-3; clone_size: NA; d_call: NA; cdr3_length: 14; j_call: TRBJ2-5; cdr3_aa: CASSPGHLQETQYF; cdr3_nt: TGTGCCAGCAGCCCGGGACACCTCCAAGAGACCCAGTACTTC
v_call: TRBV15; clone_size: NA; d_call: NA; cdr3_length: 13; j_call: TRBJ2-1; cdr3_aa: CATSRDPPDEQFF; cdr3_nt: TGTGCCACCAGCAGAGACCCACCAGATGAGCAGTTCTTC
v_call: TRBV27; clone_size: NA; d_call: NA; cdr3_length: 13; j_call: TRBJ1-5; cdr3_aa: CASSLTKDQPQHF; cdr3_nt: TGTGCCAGCAGTTTGACCAAGGATCAGCCCCAGCATTTT
v_call: TRBV28; clone_size: NA; d_call: TRBD2; cdr3_length: 17; j_call: TRBJ2-2; cdr3_aa: CASRPPSGRKNTGELFF; cdr3_nt: TGTGCCAGCAGGCCACCAAGCGGGAGGAAGAACACCGGGGAGCTGTTTTTT
v_call: TRBV3-1/TRBV3-2; clone_size: NA; d_call: TRBD1; cdr3_length: 16; j_call: TRBJ1-2; cdr3_aa: CASSQDVTGVDYGYTF; cdr3_nt: TGTGCCAGCAGCCAAGATGTAACAGGGGTCGACTATGGCTACACCTTC
v_call: TRBV24-1; clone_size: NA; d_call: NA; cdr3_length: 14; j_call: TRBJ1-5; cdr3_aa: CATSDRTGNQPQHF; cdr3_nt: TGTGCCACCAGTGACAGGACAGGCAATCAGCCCCAGCATTTT
v_call: TRBV6-4; clone_size: NA; d_call: TRBD1; cdr3_length: 15; j_call: TRBJ2-1; cdr3_aa: CASSEGTGEYNEQFF; cdr3_nt: TGTGCCAGCAGTGAAGGGACAGGGGAATACAATGAGCAGTTCTTC
v_call: TRBV3-1/TRBV3-2; clone_size: NA; d_call: NA; cdr3_length: 14; j_call: TRBJ1-1; cdr3_aa: CASSQDTGRTEAFF; cdr3_nt: TGTGCCAGCAGCCAAGACACGGGAAGGACTGAAGCTTTCTTT
v_call: TRBV29-1; clone_size: once; d_call: NA; cdr3_length: 12; j_call: TRBJ2-3; cdr3_aa: CSLGFREDTQYF; cdr3_nt: TGCAGCCTGGGGTTCAGGGAAGATACGCAGTATTTT
v_call: TRBV28; clone_size: NA; d_call: NA; cdr3_length: 17; j_call: TRBJ1-3; cdr3_aa: CASSLLVGGDSGNTIYF; cdr3_nt: TGTGCCAGCAGTTTATTAGTTGGGGGAGACTCTGGAAACACCATATATTTT
v_call: TRBV30; clone_size: NA; d_call: NA; cdr3_length: 11; j_call: TRBJ2-3; cdr3_aa: CAFYQVDTQYF; cdr3_nt: TGTGCCTTTTACCAGGTGGATACGCAGTATTTT
v_call: TRBV19; clone_size: NA; d_call: TRBD2; cdr3_length: 14; j_call: TRBJ2-3; cdr3_aa: CASIAGGGADTQYF; cdr3_nt: TGTGCCAGTATAGCGGGAGGAGGAGCAGATACGCAGTATTTT
v_call: TRBV5-6; clone_size: NA; d_call: NA; cdr3_length: 15; j_call: TRBJ1-1; cdr3_aa: CASSYLGQLNTEAFF; cdr3_nt: TGTGCCAGCAGCTATCTTGGACAGCTGAACACTGAAGCTTTCTTT
v_call: TRBV28; clone_size: NA; d_call: NA; cdr3_length: 12; j_call: TRBJ1-1; cdr3_aa: CASSSPEPEAFF; cdr3_nt: TGTGCCAGCAGTTCCCCCGAGCCTGAAGCTTTCTTT
v_call: TRBV10-2; clone_size: NA; d_call: TRBD1; cdr3_length: 18; j_call: TRBJ1-1; cdr3_aa: CASSEQGAWAPHSTEAFF; cdr3_nt: TGCGCCAGCAGTGAGCAGGGGGCGTGGGCCCCCCATTCGACTGAAGCTTTCTTT
v_call: TRBV10-3; clone_size: NA; d_call: NA; cdr3_length: 14; j_call: TRBJ2-4; cdr3_aa: CAIGTGPGENIQYF; cdr3_nt: TGTGCCATCGGGACCGGACCGGGGGAAAACATTCAGTACTTC
v_call: TRBV4-1; clone_size: NA; d_call: TRBD2; cdr3_length: 19; j_call: TRBJ2-3; cdr3_aa: CASSRRGQGLAGGTDTQYF; cdr3_nt: TGCGCCAGCAGCCGAAGAGGTCAGGGACTAGCGGGGGGCACAGATACGCAGTATTTT
v_call: TRBV7-9; clone_size: NA; d_call: NA; cdr3_length: 14; j_call: TRBJ2-1; cdr3_aa: CASTVAGQPRGTFF; cdr3_nt: TGTGCCAGCACTGTGGCAGGACAACCCCGGGGTACGTTCTTC
v_call: TRBV30; clone_size: NA; d_call: NA; cdr3_length: 11; j_call: TRBJ1-2; cdr3_aa: CAWGTGTGYTF; cdr3_nt: TGTGCCTGGGGAACAGGAACTGGCTACACCTTC
v_call: TRBV27; clone_size: NA; d_call: NA; cdr3_length: 15; j_call: TRBJ2-2; cdr3_aa: CASSLRQGSTGELFF; cdr3_nt: TGTGCCAGCAGTTTACGGCAGGGCAGCACCGGGGAGCTGTTTTTT